A single sample is the source of the 8 T cell receptor beta chains below, sequenced in a study of OX40 agonist ivuxolimab in advanced cancers. The table came from immunoSEQ multiplex PCR; TCRdb's copy has only in-frame clones and leaves some out. Of some 52,000 clones in the sample, approximately 88% were seen once. The source was CD4+ or CD8+ T cells sorted from blood, collected in a trial of the OX40 agonist ivuxolimab. The receptors here all came from an adult with an advanced solid tumor such as melanoma, head and neck, liver or kidney cancer.

V usage is TRBV7-9 and J usage is TRBJ1-2; D not certain. The germline V gene encodes CDR1 SEHNR and CDR2 FQNEAQ (reference sequence). This CDR3 region has 13 residues. Trimming removed 2 bases from V and 9 bases from J, with 13 bases in between. CDR3 DNA sequence: TGTGCCAGCAGCTTAAACCTCGTAGCAAGCTACACCTTC. It specifies CASSLNLVASYTF.

The chain couples TRBV28 to TRBJ1-2; 9 nucleotides align to TRBD1. The CDR3 has 12 residues. The V gene end was trimmed by 8 bases and the J gene end by 7 bases; junction bases not matched to a gene: 5. Germline lookup yields CDR1 MDHEN and CDR2 SYDVKM. CDR3 sequence (DNA): TGTGCCAGCCGAAAACAGGGGGCTGGCTACACCTTC. Translation: CASRKQGAGYTF.

The V call is TRBV23-1, the J call TRBJ2-5; no clear D gene. TRBV23-1 counts as an open reading frame of uncertain function. The V end lost 6 bases, the J end lost 5 bases, and 1 base lay between the germline ends. There are 9 residues in the CDR3. CDR3: CASRETQYF. In nucleotides, the CDR3 is TGCGCCAGCAGGGAGACCCAGTACTTC.

The chain recombines TRBV6-6 with TRBJ1-2; D gene uncertain. Trimming took off 7 bases at V and 8 bases at J, with 17 bases between the two ends. This CDR3 spans 13 amino acids. Looked up from germline, CDR1 is MNHNY and CDR2 is SVGAGI (reference sequence). The CDR3 DNA reads TGTGCCAGCATAGGTGGGTCGGCCGGCGGCTACACCTTC. Encoded protein: CASIGGSAGGYTF.

The chain is built from TRBV27 and TRBJ1-1, with 9 bases that match TRBD1. V was pared by 5 bases and J by 11 bases, with 9 bases of the junction left unmatched. This CDR3 has 13 amino acids. Looked up from germline, CDR1 is MNHEY and CDR2 is SMNVEV (reference sequence). The CDR3 region has the DNA TGTGCCAGCAGTATAGGACAGGGGCATGTGGCTTTCTTT. It specifies CASSIGQGHVAFF.

This sequence joins TRBV5-1 and TRBJ1-5; D ambiguous. CDR3 size: 14 residues. Germline CDR1 and CDR2: SGHRS and YFSETQ. The V end was cut by 0 bases, the J end by 1 base, with 5 bases between. CDR3 sequence (DNA): TGCGCCAGCAGCTTGGATTGGAGCAATCAGCCCCAGCATTTT. Translating it yields CASSLDWSNQPQHF.

The V gene is TRBV27, the J gene TRBJ2-3, with 7 bases that match TRBD1. The CDR3 is 16 amino acids. Germline V CDR1 and CDR2: MNHEY, SMNVEV (reference sequence). V trimming: 4 bases; J trimming: 3 bases; junction bases outside the gene matches: 10. The CDR3 loop reads CASSSKRGRQTDTQYF. CDR3 bases: TGTGCCAGCAGTTCGAAAAGGGGGCGCCAGACAGATACGCAGTATTTT.

The CDR3 is CASRRGSGQPQHF. CDR3 DNA: TGTGCCAGCCGGAGGGGATCTGGTCAGCCCCAGCATTTT. The chain couples TRBV2 to TRBJ1-5; D perhaps matches TRBD1 (5 bases). V lost 8 bases and J lost 6, with 14 bases in between. Germline CDR1 and CDR2: SNHLY and FYNNEI. There are 13 residues in the CDR3.